These T cell receptor beta chains were read from a single sample in a study of T cell responses to AZD1222 COVID-19 vaccine. TCRdb's table, derived via immunoSEQ multiplex PCR, lists solely in-frame clones and lacks some. The table shows approximately 77,000 clones, with 80% to 90% occurring only once. The sample consisted of peripheral blood, taken 28 days after the second AZD1222 dose. The receptors were sampled from an adult who received the AZD1222 COVID-19 vaccine. The CDR3 runs from the conserved cysteine through the conserved F or W. The D gene is left open where the match is weak. Not every row has a clone size; where given, it reads once, few, many or a size class.

j_call d_call clone_size v_call cdr3_nt cdr3_aa
TRBJ1-5 . . TRBV6-6 TGTGCCAGTGCCCATCAGAATCAGCCCCAGCATTTT CASAHQNQPQHF
TRBJ1-1 TRBD1 once TRBV28 TGTGCCAGCAGTTTGGGACAGGGACCCACTGAAGCTTTCTTT CASSLGQGPTEAFF
TRBJ1-6 . . TRBV5-6 TGTGCCAGCAGCTTGATTACAGCAAAAGGGGATTCACCCCTCCACTTT CASSLITAKGDSPLHF
TRBJ1-5 . . TRBV29-1 TGCAGCGGGGGATGGGGATACAATCAGCCCCAGCATTTT CSGGWGYNQPQHF
TRBJ2-1 . . TRBV14 TGTGCCAGCAGCCGCGGGCCGGCGAATGAGCAGTTCTTC CASSRGPANEQFF
TRBJ2-5 . . TRBV7-9 TGTGCCAGCAGCCTCGGACACCAACAAGAGACCCAGTACTTC CASSLGHQQETQYF
TRBJ1-5 . . TRBV28 TGTGCCAGCAACCTGCGGGGATCTGGACAGCCCCAGCATTTT CASNLRGSGQPQHF
TRBJ2-7 TRBD1 . TRBV6-5 TGTGCCAGCAGCGACACAGGGGATTCCTACGAGCAGTACTTC CASSDTGDSYEQYF
TRBJ1-1 . . TRBV5-1 TGCGCCAGCAGCTTGGCAGGGGTTCCGAACACTGAAGCTTTCTTT CASSLAGVPNTEAFF
TRBJ1-2 . . TRBV6-4 TGTGCCAGCAGCTCCGACGGAAACTATGGCTACACCTTC CASSSDGNYGYTF
TRBJ2-7 . . TRBV6-2/TRBV6-3 TGTGCCAGCAGCCCCATTTTGGGGCAGACAAATGGGGACGAGCAGTACTTC CASSPILGQTNGDEQYF
TRBJ1-1 . . TRBV28 TGTGCCAGCAGTTTATCAGGGCAGTTCATGAACACTGAAGCTTTCTTT CASSLSGQFMNTEAFF
TRBJ1-2 . . TRBV15 TGTGCCACCAGCAGAGATCCGGTTACTGGCTACACCTTC CATSRDPVTGYTF